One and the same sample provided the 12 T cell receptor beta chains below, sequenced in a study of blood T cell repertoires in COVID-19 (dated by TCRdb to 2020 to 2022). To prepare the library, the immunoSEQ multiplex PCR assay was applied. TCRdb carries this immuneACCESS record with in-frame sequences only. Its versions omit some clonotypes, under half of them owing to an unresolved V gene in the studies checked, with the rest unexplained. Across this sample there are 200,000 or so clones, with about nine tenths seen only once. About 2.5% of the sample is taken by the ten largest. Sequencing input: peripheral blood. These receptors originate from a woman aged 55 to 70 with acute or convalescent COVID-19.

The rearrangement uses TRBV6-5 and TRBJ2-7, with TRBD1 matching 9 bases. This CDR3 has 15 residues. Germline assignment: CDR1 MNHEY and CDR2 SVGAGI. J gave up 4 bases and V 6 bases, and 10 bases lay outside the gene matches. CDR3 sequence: CASSDTGGARYEQYF. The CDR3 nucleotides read TGTGCCAGCAGCGATACAGGGGGCGCTCGGTACGAGCAGTACTTC.

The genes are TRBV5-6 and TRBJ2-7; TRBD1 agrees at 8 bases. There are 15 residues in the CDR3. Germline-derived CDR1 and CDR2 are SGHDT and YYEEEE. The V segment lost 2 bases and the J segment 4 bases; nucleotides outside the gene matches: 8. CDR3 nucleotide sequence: TGTGCCAGCAGCTTTACCGGGACAGGCAGGTACGAGCAGTACTTC. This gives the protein CASSFTGTGRYEQYF.

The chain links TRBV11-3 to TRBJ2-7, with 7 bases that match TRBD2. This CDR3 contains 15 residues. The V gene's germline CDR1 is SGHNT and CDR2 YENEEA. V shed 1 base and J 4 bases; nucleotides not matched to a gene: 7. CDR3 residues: CASSLGLAGFYEQYF. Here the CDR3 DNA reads TGTGCCAGCAGCTTAGGTTTAGCGGGCTTTTACGAGCAGTACTTC.

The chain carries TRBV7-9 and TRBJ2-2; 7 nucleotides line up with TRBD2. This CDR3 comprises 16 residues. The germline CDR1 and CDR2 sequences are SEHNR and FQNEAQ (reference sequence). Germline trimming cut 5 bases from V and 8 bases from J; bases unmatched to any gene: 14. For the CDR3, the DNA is TGTGCCAGCAGCCCCCCCCTAGAGGGAGGGGCGGGGGAGCTGTTTTTT. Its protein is CASSPPLEGGAGELFF.

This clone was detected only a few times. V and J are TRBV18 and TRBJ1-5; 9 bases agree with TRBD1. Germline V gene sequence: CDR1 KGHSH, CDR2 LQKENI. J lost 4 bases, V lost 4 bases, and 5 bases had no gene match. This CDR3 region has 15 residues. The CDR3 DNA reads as TGTGCCAGCTCACTAACAGGGGGCGAAAATCAGCCCCAGCATTTT. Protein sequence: CASSLTGGENQPQHF.

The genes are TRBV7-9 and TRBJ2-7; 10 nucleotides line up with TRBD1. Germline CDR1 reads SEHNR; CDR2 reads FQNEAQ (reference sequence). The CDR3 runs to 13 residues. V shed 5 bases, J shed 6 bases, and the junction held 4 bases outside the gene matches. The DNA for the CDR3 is TGTGCCAGCAGCCGACAGGGGGCGGTCGAGCAGTACTTC. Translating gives CASSRQGAVEQYF. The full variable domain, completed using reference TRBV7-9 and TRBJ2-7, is DTGVSQNPRHKITKRGQNVTFRCDPISEHNRLYWYRQTLGQGPEFLTYFQNEAQLEKSRLLSDRFSAERPKGSFSTLEIQRTEQGDSAMYLCASSRQGAVEQYFGPGTRLTVT.

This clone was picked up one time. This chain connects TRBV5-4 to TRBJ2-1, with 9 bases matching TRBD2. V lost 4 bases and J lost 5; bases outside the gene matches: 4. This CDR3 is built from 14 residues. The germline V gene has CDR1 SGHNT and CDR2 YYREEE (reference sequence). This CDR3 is CASSPTSGHNEQFF. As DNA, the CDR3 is TGTGCCAGCAGCCCGACTAGCGGCCACAATGAGCAGTTCTTC.

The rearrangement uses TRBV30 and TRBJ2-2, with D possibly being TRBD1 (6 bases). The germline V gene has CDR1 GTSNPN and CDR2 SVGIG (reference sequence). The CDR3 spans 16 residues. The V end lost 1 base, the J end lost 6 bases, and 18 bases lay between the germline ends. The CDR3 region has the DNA TGTGCCTGGAGTGGGGCAGGGGCGAGCATCGCCGGGGAGCTGTTTTTT. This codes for CAWSGAGASIAGELFF.

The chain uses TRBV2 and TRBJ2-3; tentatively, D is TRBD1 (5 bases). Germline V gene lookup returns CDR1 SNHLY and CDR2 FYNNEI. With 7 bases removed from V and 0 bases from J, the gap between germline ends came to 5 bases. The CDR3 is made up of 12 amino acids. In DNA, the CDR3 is TGTGCCAGCAAGGGGAGCACAGATACGCAGTATTTT. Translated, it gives CASKGSTDTQYF. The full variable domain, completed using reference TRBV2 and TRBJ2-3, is EPEVTQTPSHQVTQMGQEVILRCVPISNHLYFYWYRQILGQKVEFLVSFYNNEISEKSEIFDDQFSVERPDGSNFTLKIRSTKLEDSAMYFCASKGSTDTQYFGPGTRLTVL.

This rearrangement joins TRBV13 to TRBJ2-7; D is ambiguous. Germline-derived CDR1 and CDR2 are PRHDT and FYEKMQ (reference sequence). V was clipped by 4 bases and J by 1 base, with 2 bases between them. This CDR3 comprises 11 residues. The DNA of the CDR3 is TGTGCCAGCAGCTCGTCCTACGAGCAGTACTTC. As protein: CASSSSYEQYF.

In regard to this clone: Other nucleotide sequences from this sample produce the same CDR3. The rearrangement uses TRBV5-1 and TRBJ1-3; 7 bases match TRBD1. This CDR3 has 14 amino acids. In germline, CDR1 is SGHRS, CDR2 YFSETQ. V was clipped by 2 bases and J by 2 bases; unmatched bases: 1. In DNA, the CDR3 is TGCGCCAGCAGCTTAGACAGGGCTGGAAACACCATATATTTT. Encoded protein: CASSLDRAGNTIYF.

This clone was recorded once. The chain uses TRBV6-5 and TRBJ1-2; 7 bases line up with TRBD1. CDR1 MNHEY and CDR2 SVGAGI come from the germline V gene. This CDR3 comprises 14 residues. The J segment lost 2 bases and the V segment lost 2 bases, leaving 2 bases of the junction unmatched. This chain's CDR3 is CASSYLTGNYGYTF. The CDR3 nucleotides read TGTGCCAGCAGTTACCTGACAGGGAACTATGGCTACACCTTC.